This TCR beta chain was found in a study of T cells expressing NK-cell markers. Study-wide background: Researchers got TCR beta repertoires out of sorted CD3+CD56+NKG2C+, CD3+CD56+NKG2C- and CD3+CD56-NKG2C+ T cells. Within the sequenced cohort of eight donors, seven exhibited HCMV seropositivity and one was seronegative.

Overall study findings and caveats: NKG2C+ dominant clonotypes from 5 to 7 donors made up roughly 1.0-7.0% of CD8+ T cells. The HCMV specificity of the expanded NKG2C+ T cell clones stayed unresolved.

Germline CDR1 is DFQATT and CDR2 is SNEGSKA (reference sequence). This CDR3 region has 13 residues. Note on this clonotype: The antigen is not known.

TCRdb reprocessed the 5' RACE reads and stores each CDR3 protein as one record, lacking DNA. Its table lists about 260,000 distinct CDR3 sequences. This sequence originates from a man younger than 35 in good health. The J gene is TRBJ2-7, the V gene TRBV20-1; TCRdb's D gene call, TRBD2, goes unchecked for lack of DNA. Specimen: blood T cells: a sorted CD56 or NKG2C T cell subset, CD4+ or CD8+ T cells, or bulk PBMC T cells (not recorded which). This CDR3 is CSASRLAGEAQYF.